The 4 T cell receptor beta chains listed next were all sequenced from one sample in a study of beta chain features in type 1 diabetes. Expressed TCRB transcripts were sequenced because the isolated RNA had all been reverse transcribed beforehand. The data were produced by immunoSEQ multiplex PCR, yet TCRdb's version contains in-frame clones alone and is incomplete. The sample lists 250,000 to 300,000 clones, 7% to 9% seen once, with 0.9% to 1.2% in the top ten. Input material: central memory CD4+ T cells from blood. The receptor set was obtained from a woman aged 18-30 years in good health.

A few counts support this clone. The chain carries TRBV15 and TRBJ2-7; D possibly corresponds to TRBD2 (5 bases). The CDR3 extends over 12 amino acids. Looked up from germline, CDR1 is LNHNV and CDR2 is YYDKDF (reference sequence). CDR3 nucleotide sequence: TGTGCCACCAGCAGAAGTGGGCGAGGGTTGGTCGTC. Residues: CATSRSGRGLVV.

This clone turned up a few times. Written as DNA, the CDR3 is TGTGCCAGCAGCTACCCGGGCTCAGATACGCAGTATTTT. Its protein is CASSYPGSDTQYF. The rearrangement links TRBV7-2 to TRBJ2-3; D unresolved. V was clipped by 4 bases and J by 4 bases, with 9 bases between them. Germline loops: CDR1 SGHTA, CDR2 FQGNSA. This CDR3 contains 13 residues.

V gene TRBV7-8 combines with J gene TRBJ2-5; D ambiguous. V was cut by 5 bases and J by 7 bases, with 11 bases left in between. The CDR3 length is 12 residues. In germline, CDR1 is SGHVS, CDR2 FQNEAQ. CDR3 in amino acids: CASSRSDGTQYF. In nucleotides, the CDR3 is TGTGCCAGCAGCCGCTCCGATGGGACCCAGTACTTC.

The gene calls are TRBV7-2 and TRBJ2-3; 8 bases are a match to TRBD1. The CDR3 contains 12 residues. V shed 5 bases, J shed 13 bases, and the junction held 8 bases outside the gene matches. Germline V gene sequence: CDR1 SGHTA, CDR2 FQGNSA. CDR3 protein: CASSQGAGTEYF. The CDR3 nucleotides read TGTGCCAGCAGCCAGGGGGCGGGGACGGAGTATTTT.